This T cell receptor beta chain was sequenced in a study of blood T cell repertoires in COVID-19. Background on the study: From the United States, Italy and Spain came samples of acute and convalescent COVID-19.

Germline assignment: CDR1 SGHRS and CDR2 YFSETQ. The CDR3 covers 16 residues. The germline V and J ends were trimmed by 0 bases and 4 bases, with 16 bases remaining between them. Sequencing used immunoSEQ multiplex PCR; TCRdb keeps in-frame clones, though not all of them. The sample has over 200,000 clones, around 90% seen once. The receptor was isolated from a human donor in a cohort exposed to, infected with or recovered from COVID-19 (not recorded which). The donor label of this sample is uncertain. Input material: PBMCs or T cells enriched from blood (not recorded which). J is TRBJ1-2 and V is TRBV5-1; no reliable D call. The CDR3 DNA is TGCGCCAGCAGCTTGGGTCGGCCCCTGAGGAGCTATGGCTACACCTTC. This translates into CASSLGRPLRSYGYTF.